This TCR beta chain was obtained from a study of blood T cell repertoires in COVID-19. The overall study: Acute and convalescent COVID-19 samples came from the United States, Italy and Spain.

The CDR3 contains 15 residues. Germline V gives CDR1 MNHEY, CDR2 SVGAGI. J lost 3 bases, V lost 6 bases, and 8 bases had no gene match. TCRdb's table, derived via immunoSEQ multiplex PCR, lists solely in-frame clones and lacks some. Of about 120,000 clones listed, roughly 84% are singletons. The table lists this clone with a count of one. The gene calls are TRBV6-5 and TRBJ1-1; TRBD1 matches 9 bases. The sequence was obtained from a woman aged 70 to 79 with acute or convalescent COVID-19. Sample: peripheral blood. CDR3 loop: CASSLTGGGDTEAFF. For the CDR3, the DNA is TGTGCCAGCAGCCTCACAGGGGGCGGGGACACTGAAGCTTTCTTT.